The present T cell receptor beta chain was sequenced within a study of cytomegalovirus exposure and HLA in healthy donors. Study results and caveats: In a later analysis, a missense DCLRE1C variant was linked to TCR beta V- and J-gene trimming.

The CDR3 runs to 14 residues. The germline V gene encodes CDR1 SGHTA and CDR2 FQGNSA. V was shortened by 6 bases and J by 0 bases, with 9 bases between the two germline ends. This PCR relied on a set of 60 Vbeta primers and 13 Jbeta primers. Clones were read by immunoSEQ multiplex PCR, and TCRdb kept only the in-frame ones, dropping some. The sample holds over 100,000 clones; about 60% are singletons and the top ten take 8% to 10%. On this clone itself: Its antigen is currently unknown.

The rearrangement uses TRBV7-2 and TRBJ1-5, with TRBD1 as a possible D gene (5 bases). This TCR was recovered from a man in his forties or fifties in good health and CMV-seropositive. The sequenced sample was PBMCs. The DNA of the CDR3 is TGTGCCAGCAGGGCGACAGTTAGCAATCAGCCCCAGCATTTT. Translating it yields CASRATVSNQPQHF.